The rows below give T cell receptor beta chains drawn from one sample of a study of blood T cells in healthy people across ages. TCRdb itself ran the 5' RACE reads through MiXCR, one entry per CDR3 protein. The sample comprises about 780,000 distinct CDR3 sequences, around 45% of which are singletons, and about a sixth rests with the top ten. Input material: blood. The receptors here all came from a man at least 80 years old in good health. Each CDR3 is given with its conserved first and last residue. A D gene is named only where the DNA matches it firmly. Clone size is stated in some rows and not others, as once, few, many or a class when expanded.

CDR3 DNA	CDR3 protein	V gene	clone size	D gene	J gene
TGTGCCAGCAGCTTAGGGTTTAGCGCTGGTACGCAGTATTTT	CASSLGFSAGTQYF	TRBV11-2	few	-	TRBJ2-3
TGTGCCTGGAGTGTACGGTCTAGCGGGGTAAACACCGGGGAGCTGTTTTTT	CAWSVRSSGVNTGELFF	TRBV30	-	TRBD2	TRBJ2-2
TGTGCCAGCAGCGATCGCCCTGGGGAGACCCAGTACTTC	CASSDRPGETQYF	TRBV7-2	-	-	TRBJ2-5
TGTGCCAGCAGGGGCGCTCAGGGACGGGGGGAGCTGTTTTTT	CASRGAQGRGELFF	TRBV2	-	-	TRBJ2-2
TGCAGCGTTGGAGGGTGGAGACAAGAGACCCAGTACTTC	CSVGGWRQETQYF	TRBV29-1	many	-	TRBJ2-5
TGCAGTACAGGCGGCGGGAAGGGTGAAAAACTGTTTTTT	CSTGGGKGEKLFF	TRBV20-1	-	-	TRBJ1-4
TGCGCCAGCAGCTTTATAAGGGAACAAGAGACCCAGTACTTC	CASSFIREQETQYF	TRBV5-1	few	-	TRBJ2-5
TGTGCCAGCAGCTTACAGGGGGCAATGGGCAATCAGCCCCAGCATTTT	CASSLQGAMGNQPQHF	TRBV7-2	many	TRBD1	TRBJ1-5
TGCGCCAGCAGTCCAACACCTGTCGGGGAGGGATACAAGGAGCAGTTCTTC	CASSPTPVGEGYKEQFF	TRBV5-1	-	TRBD2	TRBJ2-1
TGCAGTGCTAGACTCCCAGATACGCAGTATTTT	CSARLPDTQYF	TRBV20-1	once	-	TRBJ2-3
TGTGCCACCAGCAGAGGGCGGGAGACGAATGAGCAGTTCTTC	CATSRGRETNEQFF	TRBV15	-	TRBD2	TRBJ2-1
TGTGCCAGCAGTTTAGGAGCAGGCCAAAGCTCCTACGAGCAGTACTTC	CASSLGAGQSSYEQYF	TRBV12-3/TRBV12-4	-	-	TRBJ2-7
TGTGCCAGCACTAGCCCAAATAAATTCGGAGAGCAGTACTTC	CASTSPNKFGEQYF	TRBV28	-	-	TRBJ2-7
TGTGCCAGCAGCGGGTGCCGGGACATGACGTACGAGCAGTACTTC	CASSGCRDMTYEQYF	TRBV7-8	-	-	TRBJ2-7
TGTGCCATCAGTGGACTAGCGGGAGTCCACGAGCAGTACTTC	CAISGLAGVHEQYF	TRBV10-3	-	TRBD2	TRBJ2-7
TGTGCCATCAGTGCCAGGGAGGGGAACACTGAAGCTTTCTTT	CAISAREGNTEAFF	TRBV10-3	few	-	TRBJ1-1
TGCGTCAGCAGCCAAGATCATCAGGTGGGCTACAATGAGCAGTACTTC	CVSSQDHQVGYNEQYF	TRBV4-3	-	-	TRBJ2-7
TGCGCCAGCAGCAACGGAGGAGGGGGCAGTTCACCCCTCCACTTT	CASSNGGGGSSPLHF	TRBV5-1	few	TRBD1	TRBJ1-6
TGCGCCAGTCGTGAAGGGGGCTTCGATCAGCCCCAGCATTTT	CASREGGFDQPQHF	TRBV5-1	few	TRBD1	TRBJ1-5
TGTGCCAGCAGCCAAGATGTTGAGACAGGGAACACAGATACGCAGTATTTT	CASSQDVETGNTDTQYF	TRBV4-2	-	TRBD1	TRBJ2-3
TGTGCCAGCAGCGTAGATCCGGGAGTTACGGAGACCCAGTACTTC	CASSVDPGVTETQYF	TRBV9	-	-	TRBJ2-5
TGTGCCAGCAGTTCCACAGGGAGGGGGGGGGCCAACGTCCTGACTTTC	CASSSTGRGGANVLTF	TRBV27	many	-	TRBJ2-6
TGTGCCAGCAGCCCAAGCCGACTGACGGAGGCCCAGTACTTC	CASSPSRLTEAQYF	TRBV7-8	-	-	TRBJ2-5